This T cell receptor beta chain was identified during a study of CD8 T cells in Susac syndrome. Trimming at V came to 6 bases and at J to 7 bases, leaving 9 bases not matched to a gene. The germline V gene encodes CDR1 LNHDA and CDR2 SQIVND (reference sequence). The CDR3 runs to 15 residues. An amount of RNA that ranged from about 0.45 to 1 ug was reverse transcribed with random hexamers. TCRdb reprocessed the immunoSEQ multiplex PCR reads with MiXCR, giving one entry per CDR3 protein. The table lists roughly 220,000 distinct CDR3 sequences, less than 95% of them singletons. Sequencing input: CD4+ T cells from PBMCs. This TCR came from a human donor with Susac syndrome. The chain joins TRBV19 to TRBJ1-6, with 7 bases matching TRBD1. CDR3 coding DNA: TGTGCCAGTAGGAAAACAGGGGTCGAGAATTCACCCCTCCACTTT. Protein: CASRKTGVENSPLHF.